This T cell receptor (beta chain) was recorded in a study of CD8+ T cells in alopecia areata. Study overall: Grafting placed skin from approximately 6-12-month-old C3H/HeJ donors with spontaneous alopecia onto roughly 6-10-week-old female C3H/HeJ mice.

CD4, CD8alpha, NKG2D, NKG2ACE and other markers guided sorting of pooled cutaneous lymph node cells. This CDR3 spans 15 amino acids. Germline-derived CDR1 and CDR2 are NNHNN and SYGAGS (reference sequence). V shed 1 base, J shed 3 bases, and the junction held 3 bases outside the gene matches. Reverse transcription of extracted RNA yielded cDNA, which provided the sequencing template. Clones were read by immunoSEQ multiplex PCR, and TCRdb kept only the in-frame ones, dropping some. The sample is made up of about 270,000 clones, none counted only once. The sample holds a few counts of this clone. Its antigen is unidentified. Here the gene names and germline are mouse. The CDR3 is cut off 4 residues early in the read; its end comes from the germline J gene. Overall study findings and caveats: Mice showed TCR sharing more clearly than patients did, possibly owing to HLA.

The material sequenced was CD4+ T cells sorted from a lymph node. The chain employs TRBV13-2 and TRBJ2-3; 9 bases are shared with TRBD2. The source is a C3H/HeJ mouse with alopecia areata. The mouse strain carries the MHC haplotype H2-k. The CDR3 DNA, read in part, is TGTGCCAGCGGTGATAGTGGACTGGGGGCAGAA. It specifies CASGDSGLGAE. The entire CDR3 sequence reads CASGDSGLGAETLYF.